This entry concerns a single T cell receptor beta chain. What it recognizes is unknown. Primers for the PCR totalled 60 Vbeta and 13 Jbeta. The table came from immunoSEQ multiplex PCR; TCRdb's copy has only in-frame clones and leaves some out. Of some 190,000 clones in the sample, approximately 80% were seen once. This record belongs to a study of cytomegalovirus exposure and HLA in healthy donors. About the study: In an earlier analysis, approximately 120 million unique TCR beta sequences were found from some 200 million T cells.

Donors counted as nominally healthy when sampled, yet unrecorded immune exposures were likely. With V trimmed by 0 bases and J by 10 bases, 9 bases remained unmatched. Per the germline V gene, CDR1 is SGHRS and CDR2 is YFSETQ. CDR3 length equals 15 residues. Study-wide findings and caveats: With high specificity and sensitivity, the classifier reportedly diagnosed cytomegalovirus status. Roughly uniform depth of sequencing across donors was assumed in presence/absence analyses.

The sample taken for sequencing was PBMCs. This rearrangement joins TRBV5-1 to TRBJ1-1, with TRBD1 identical over 10 bases. The TCR originated in a girl between 5 and 17 years old in good health and CMV-seropositive. CDR3 residues: CASSLVSGTGEGAFF. The CDR3, as DNA: TGCGCCAGCAGCTTGGTCAGTGGGACAGGGGAGGGAGCTTTCTTT.